This T cell receptor beta chain comes out of a study of blood T cell repertoires in COVID-19. Overall study: Sites across the United States, Italy and Spain contributed samples from acute and convalescent COVID-19. The analysed material was cDNA or gDNA that came from T cells, B-cell-depleted T cells, or PBMCs.

The CDR3 has 11 residues. Germline-derived CDR1 and CDR2 are MNHNS and SASEGT. Trimming left V 2 bases short and J 16 bases short, with 12 bases between. Study processing details: Reference gene primer amplification yielded estimated nucleated cell counts. Clones were read by immunoSEQ multiplex PCR, and TCRdb kept only the in-frame ones, dropping some. The V and J calls and the clone size are those of that table, but D and trimming were determined from the DNA. The profile covers approximately 190,000 clones, with about 82% appearing a single time and more than 4.5% taken by the ten largest. The chain combines TRBV6-1 with TRBJ2-4, with a possible D match to TRBD1 (5 bases). The clonotype comes from a woman aged 25 to 39 with acute or convalescent COVID-19. Sequencing was carried out using peripheral blood. The CDR3 sequence is CASSEQGGVYF. CDR3 coding DNA: TGTGCCAGCAGTGAACAGGGTGGGGTATACTTC.